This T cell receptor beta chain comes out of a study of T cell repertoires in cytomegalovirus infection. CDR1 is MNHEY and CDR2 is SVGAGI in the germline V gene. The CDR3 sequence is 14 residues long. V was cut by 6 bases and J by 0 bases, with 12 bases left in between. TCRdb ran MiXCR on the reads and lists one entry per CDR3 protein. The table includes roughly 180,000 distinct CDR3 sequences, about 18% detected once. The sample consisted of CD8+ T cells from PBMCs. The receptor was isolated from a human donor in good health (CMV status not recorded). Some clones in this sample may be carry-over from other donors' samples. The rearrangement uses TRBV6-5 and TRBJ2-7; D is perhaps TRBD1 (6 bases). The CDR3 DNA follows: TGTGCCAGCAGCCAAGACAGGAGCTCCTACGAGCAGTACTTC. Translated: CASSQDRSSYEQYF.